The TCR beta chain under discussion was sequenced for a study of technical replicates of blood from several donors. Sequencing was performed with immunoSEQ multiplex PCR; in TCRdb, only in-frame clones are kept and a portion is missing. Of under 95,000 clones in the sample, 95% are singletons; the top ten hold about 0.25%. V was shortened by 2 bases and J by 1 base, with 6 bases between the two germline ends. Germline assignment: CDR1 MNHEY and CDR2 SVGAGI. The CDR3 extends over 14 amino acids. The chain carries TRBV6-5 and TRBJ1-3; possible D gene TRBD1, 5 bases. The receptor's source is a human donor in good health. The sample consisted of T cells isolated from PBMCs. In DNA form, the CDR3 reads TGTGCCAGCAGTTACGCAGGGTCTGGAAACACCATATATTTT. Its translation is CASSYAGSGNTIYF.